This entry lists 27 T cell receptor beta chains sequenced from one sample in a study of blood T cell repertoires in COVID-19. Repertoires were generated with immunoSEQ multiplex PCR, while TCRdb's copy carries only in-frame clones and drops some. Counted here are 350,000 to 500,000 clones, approximately 90% occurring once; the ten biggest clones make up 1.4% to 1.5%. Sequenced material: PBMCs or T cells enriched from blood (not recorded which). The source is a woman in her late teens or twenties who had been exposed to COVID-19.

This chain joins TRBV14 and TRBJ2-1; 8 bases line up with TRBD2. V was clipped by 4 bases and J by 4 bases; unmatched bases: 9. In germline, CDR1 is SGHDN, CDR2 FVKESK. This CDR3 comprises 16 residues. The CDR3, as DNA: TGTGCCAGCAGCCCAACCCCGGGAGGGATTTACAATGAGCAGTTCTTC. The encoded protein is CASSPTPGGIYNEQFF.

This clone was counted once. J is TRBJ2-7 and V is TRBV10-3; a possible D gene is TRBD2 (7 bases). V was trimmed by 3 bases and J by 1 base, leaving 13 bases between them. Germline V gene data show CDR1 as ENHRY and CDR2 as SYGVKD. The CDR3 is made up of 15 amino acids. The CDR3 nucleotides are TGTGCCATCAGTGATATGGGGGGGCTGTCCTACGAGCAGTACTTC. Amino acid sequence: CAISDMGGLSYEQYF.

The chain has TRBV20-1 and TRBJ1-5; 7 nucleotides line up with TRBD1. This CDR3 is built from 15 residues. The J segment lost 0 bases and the V segment lost 3 bases, leaving 5 bases of the junction unmatched. The germline gives CDR1 DFQATT, CDR2 SNEGSKA (reference sequence). CDR3 in amino acids: CSASTGADSNQPQHF. As DNA, the CDR3 is TGCAGTGCTAGTACAGGGGCGGATAGCAATCAGCCCCAGCATTTT.

The chain joins TRBV5-5 to TRBJ2-6, with 7 positions matching TRBD1. Per germline, CDR1 SGHKS and CDR2 YYEKEE (reference sequence). The CDR3 is made up of 19 amino acids. V shed 2 bases and J 2 bases; nucleotides not matched to a gene: 13. In nucleotides, the CDR3 is TGTGCCAGCAGCTTTGAGACAGGGCTCTTCGTCGCTGGGGCCAACGTCCTGACTTTC. Its protein product is CASSFETGLFVAGANVLTF.

The chain combines TRBV7-8 with TRBJ2-1, with 11 positions matching TRBD2. CDR1 and CDR2 from the germline V gene are SGHVS and FQNEAQ. CDR3 length: 18 residues. V was pared by 1 base and J by 7 bases, with 12 bases of the junction left unmatched. As DNA, the CDR3 is TGTGCCAGCAGCTTAGAGAGGGCTCTAGCGGGGGGCAGGAATGAGCAGTTCTTC. This sequence encodes CASSLERALAGGRNEQFF. Combining the CDR3 with reference TRBV7-8 and TRBJ2-1 gives the whole variable domain GAGVSQSPRYKVAKRGQDVALRCDPISGHVSLFWYQQALGQGPEFLTYFQNEAQLDKSGLPSDRFFAERPEGSVSTLKIQRTQQEDSAVYLCASSLERALAGGRNEQFFGPGTRLTVL.

CDR3 in DNA: TGTGCCAGCAGCTTCGGGGGTGGGTCCTACAATGAGCAGTTCTTC. This gives the protein CASSFGGGSYNEQFF. The chain carries TRBV11-1 and TRBJ2-1, with D maybe TRBD2 (6 bases). The CDR3 is 15 amino acids. Germline CDR1 is SGHAT and CDR2 is FQDESV (reference sequence). Trimming took 3 bases from V and 1 from J, leaving 10 bases between them.

The chain is built from TRBV7-6 and TRBJ1-1; no clear D gene. Germline assignment: CDR1 SGHVS and CDR2 FNYEAQ. With 6 bases removed from V and 2 bases from J, the gap between germline ends came to 10 bases. The CDR3 runs to 13 residues. The CDR3 DNA reads TGTGCCAGCAGTTTAACAGATAACACTGAAGCTTTCTTT. This codes for CASSLTDNTEAFF.

The V call is TRBV4-1, the J call TRBJ1-1; 7 nucleotides align to TRBD1. With 0 bases clipped from V and 0 bases from J, the junction kept 4 bases outside the gene matches. The CDR3 length is 16 residues. The germline CDR1 and CDR2 sequences are MGHRA and YSYEKL. The CDR3 here is CASSQEGGLMNTEAFF. The CDR3 coding sequence is TGCGCCAGCAGCCAAGAAGGGGGCCTTATGAACACTGAAGCTTTCTTT.

The chain links TRBV28 to TRBJ1-2, with 7 nucleotides matching TRBD1. The CDR3 runs to 19 residues. J was trimmed by 8 bases and V by 6 bases; bases with no gene match: 27. CDR1 MDHEN and CDR2 SYDVKM come from the germline V gene. CDR3 sequence: CASSSSRAGQLRWMGGYTF. CDR3 sequence (DNA): TGTGCCAGCAGCTCTTCGCGGGCGGGACAGCTTCGTTGGATGGGAGGCTACACCTTC.

The chain employs TRBV10-3 and TRBJ1-1, with D maybe TRBD1 (5 bases). Germline CDR1 and CDR2: ENHRY and SYGVKD. This CDR3 region has 15 residues. V gave up 0 bases and J gave up 0 bases, with 8 bases separating them. In nucleotides, the CDR3 is TGTGCCATCAGTGAGTCGACAGACCTGAACACTGAAGCTTTCTTT. It translates to CAISESTDLNTEAFF.

In DNA, the CDR3 is TGCGCCAGCAGTCAACCCTTCGGGGGGACACTCTCCTACGAGCAGTACTTC. Protein product: CASSQPFGGTLSYEQYF. The chain couples TRBV23-1 to TRBJ2-7, with D possibly TRBD2 on 7 matching bases. TRBV23-1 is classed as an ORF, of uncertain function. V gave up 2 bases and J gave up 0 bases, with 17 bases separating them. This CDR3 is built from 17 residues.

The chain uses TRBV21-1 and TRBJ2-3; the D call TRBD2 from the table was never checked on the DNA. TRBV21-1 is a pseudogene segment. There are 17 residues in the CDR3. The CDR3 reads CASRWREGETHTDTQYF. CDR3 bases: TGTGCCAGCAGGTGGCGGGAGGGGGAAACCCACACAGATACGCAGTATTTT.

The rearrangement joins TRBV7-8 to TRBJ1-2, with D unresolved. From germline, CDR1 is SGHVS and CDR2 FQNEAQ. This CDR3 region has 12 residues. V was pared by 5 bases and J by 4 bases, with 8 bases between. CDR3 in amino acids: CASSRQAYGYTF. The CDR3 DNA sequence: TGTGCCAGCAGCCGACAAGCCTATGGCTACACCTTC.

The V gene is TRBV28, the J gene TRBJ1-2; a weak D match, TRBD1 (5 bases). The CDR3 totals 17 residues. Germline CDR1 is MDHEN and CDR2 is SYDVKM. The V and J ends lost 4 bases and 3 bases respectively, with 21 bases between them. The CDR3 region has the DNA TGTGCCAGCAGTTCCCCGGGGCGGGGGGTAGGTGACTATGGCTACACCTTC. Its translation: CASSSPGRGVGDYGYTF.

The V gene is TRBV6-5, the J gene TRBJ2-1; D is possibly TRBD1 (6 bases). Germline V gene data show CDR1 as MNHEY and CDR2 as SVGAGI. V lost 6 bases, J lost 9 bases, and 15 bases lay in between. CDR3 length: 13 residues. The CDR3 DNA sequence: TGTGCCAGCAGGGGAACAGGGATTGGTGAGCAGTTCTTC. Protein product: CASRGTGIGEQFF.

The rearrangement uses TRBV6-1 and TRBJ2-7; 8 nucleotides agree with TRBD2. Germline V lookup: CDR1 MNHNS, CDR2 SASEGT. The CDR3 is 14 amino acids. V was pared by 6 bases and J by 3 bases, with 7 bases of the junction left unmatched. DNA of the CDR3: TGTGCCAGCAGCATCCGGGAGGGGAGCTACGAGCAGTACTTC. Translated, it gives CASSIREGSYEQYF.

The chain carries TRBV5-6 and TRBJ2-7, with D possibly being TRBD2 (6 bases). Trimming pared 3 bases from V and 1 base from J, leaving 8 bases between. This CDR3 spans 13 amino acids. The germline V gene encodes CDR1 SGHDT and CDR2 YYEEEE. CDR3 sequence: CASSWGLSYEQYF. DNA for the CDR3: TGTGCCAGCAGCTGGGGACTGTCCTACGAGCAGTACTTC.

The chain uses TRBV29-1 and TRBJ2-7, with no clear D. The ends were cut back, 3 bases at V and 0 bases at J, with 9 bases in the middle. Germline lookup yields CDR1 SQVTM and CDR2 ANQGSEA. The CDR3 loop spans 13 amino acids. The CDR3 is CSVEADSSYEQYF. In DNA, the CDR3 is TGCAGCGTTGAGGCAGATTCCTCCTACGAGCAGTACTTC.

V gene TRBV28 combines with J gene TRBJ2-7; TRBD2 matches at 11 bases. There are 17 residues in the CDR3. Germline V CDR1 and CDR2: MDHEN, SYDVKM. Trimming took 3 bases from V and 6 from J; bases not matched to a gene: 13. For the CDR3, the DNA is TGTGCCAGCAGTTTGACAGTAGCGGGAGGGCCATCTATCGAGCAGTACTTC. This translates into CASSLTVAGGPSIEQYF.

The CDR3 sequence: CASSLGGHSGANVLTF. CDR3 DNA: TGTGCCAGCAGTTTAGGCGGACACTCTGGGGCCAACGTCCTGACTTTC. The rearrangement links TRBV27 to TRBJ2-6, with D perhaps TRBD1 (5 bases). The V gene lost 2 bases and the J gene lost 0 bases, with 8 bases spanning the gap. Germline values: CDR1 MNHEY, CDR2 SMNVEV (reference sequence). The CDR3 sequence is 16 residues long.

This sequence joins TRBV6-2 or TRBV6-3 and TRBJ2-5; 10 nucleotides align to TRBD2. The ends lost 5 bases at V and 5 bases at J; junction bases unmatched: 8. CDR3 length equals 15 residues. The V gene's germline CDR1 is MNHEY and CDR2 SVGEGT. CDR3 region: CASSNSGGYVETQYF. The CDR3 DNA reads TGTGCCAGCAGTAATAGCGGGGGGTATGTCGAGACCCAGTACTTC.

The chain combines TRBV11-1 with TRBJ1-6; TRBD1 might be the D (6 bases). Germline V gives CDR1 SGHAT, CDR2 FQDESV (reference sequence). Trimming stripped 7 bases from V and 8 bases from J, with 15 bases between. CDR3 length equals 14 residues. CDR3 DNA: TGTGCCAGCACCCTGTCAGGGGTCGATTCACCCCTCCACTTT. Encoded protein: CASTLSGVDSPLHF.

The chain has TRBV3-1 (or the pseudogene TRBV3-2) and TRBJ1-6, with 7 bases that match TRBD1. Germline trimming cut 4 bases from V and 8 bases from J; bases unmatched to any gene: 11. The germline V gene has CDR1 LGHDT and CDR2 YNNKEL (reference sequence). The CDR3 length is 16 residues. The CDR3 protein is CASSPRDRVIDSPLHF. The CDR3 DNA sequence: TGTGCCAGCAGCCCCCGCGACAGGGTTATAGATTCACCCCTCCACTTT.

The chain recombines TRBV3-1 (or the pseudogene TRBV3-2) with TRBJ2-3; 15 bases agree with TRBD2. The CDR3 has 20 amino acids. Germline lookup yields CDR1 LGHDT and CDR2 YNNKEL (reference sequence). The trim removed 0 bases at V and 5 bases at J, leaving 12 bases unmatched. The CDR3 sequence: CASSQDFPRTSGRAVDTQYF. The CDR3 DNA is TGTGCCAGCAGCCAAGATTTCCCTAGGACTAGCGGGAGGGCCGTAGATACGCAGTATTTT.

The V and J genes are TRBV6-1 and TRBJ2-7; D perhaps matches TRBD1 (6 bases). Germline-derived CDR1 and CDR2 are MNHNS and SASEGT. With 2 bases removed from V and 4 bases from J, the gap between germline ends came to 15 bases. This CDR3 has 15 residues. The CDR3 DNA reads TGTGCCAGCAGTGAACCAACAGGGTGGCCTTACGAGCAGTACTTC. Its translation is CASSEPTGWPYEQYF.

CDR3 sequence reads: CASSTRDRAYYF. DNA of the CDR3: TGTGCCAGCAGCACACGGGACAGGGCATATTACTTC. This sequence joins TRBV6-2 or TRBV6-3 and TRBJ2-7; 9 bases fit TRBD1. With V trimmed by 6 bases and J by 13 bases, 10 bases remained unmatched. CDR3 length: 12 amino acids. Looked up from germline, CDR1 is MNHEY and CDR2 is SVGEGT.

The chain is built from TRBV28 and TRBJ2-3, with a tentative D call TRBD1 (6 bases). V shed 6 bases and J shed 7 bases, with 11 bases lying between them. This CDR3 comprises 12 residues. Germline loops: CDR1 MDHEN, CDR2 SYDVKM. In nucleotides, the CDR3 is TGTGCCAGCAGACAGGGACCGCATACGCAGTATTTT. It translates to CASRQGPHTQYF.